This T cell receptor (beta chain) was captured in a study of OX40 agonist ivuxolimab in advanced cancers. About the study: Ivuxolimab, an antibody that agonizes OX40 (CD134), was administered to the patients. Study conclusions and caveats: The study observed clonal expansion of CD4+ and CD8+ blood T cells by week 6 at 0.1 to 3.0 mg/kg.

To note about this clone: Its specificity is not known.

This CDR3 is 16 amino acids long. CDR1 MNHEY and CDR2 SVGAGI come from the germline V gene. J gave up 4 bases and V 2 bases, and 3 bases lay outside the gene matches. Patients had blood sampled at baseline and again on cycle 4 day 1 and cycle 7 day 1. Clones were sequenced by immunoSEQ multiplex PCR, and TCRdb holds only the in-frame ones, with some missing. The sample yields over 15,000 clones, 86% seen once. This chain links TRBV6-5 with TRBJ1-4; 11 bases are shared with TRBD1. This TCR was recovered from an adult with an advanced solid tumor such as melanoma, head and neck, liver or kidney cancer. The specimen was CD4+ or CD8+ T cells sorted from blood, collected in a trial of the OX40 agonist ivuxolimab. CDR3: CASSYRDRGINEKLFF. The CDR3 DNA follows: TGTGCCAGCAGTTACCGGGACAGGGGGATTAATGAAAAACTGTTTTTT.